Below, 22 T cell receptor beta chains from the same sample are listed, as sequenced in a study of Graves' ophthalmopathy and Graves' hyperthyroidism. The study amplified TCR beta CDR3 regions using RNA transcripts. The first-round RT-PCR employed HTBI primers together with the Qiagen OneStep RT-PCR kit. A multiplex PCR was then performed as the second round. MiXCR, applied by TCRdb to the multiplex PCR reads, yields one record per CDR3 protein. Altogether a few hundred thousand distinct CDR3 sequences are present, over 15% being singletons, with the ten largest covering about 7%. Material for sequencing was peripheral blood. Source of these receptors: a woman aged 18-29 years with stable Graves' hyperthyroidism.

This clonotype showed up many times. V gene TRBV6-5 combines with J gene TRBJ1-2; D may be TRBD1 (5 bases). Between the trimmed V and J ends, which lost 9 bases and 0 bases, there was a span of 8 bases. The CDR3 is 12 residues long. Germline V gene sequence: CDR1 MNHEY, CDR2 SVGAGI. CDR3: CASRTTNYGYTF. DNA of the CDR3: TGTGCCAGTAGGACAACTAACTATGGCTACACCTTC.

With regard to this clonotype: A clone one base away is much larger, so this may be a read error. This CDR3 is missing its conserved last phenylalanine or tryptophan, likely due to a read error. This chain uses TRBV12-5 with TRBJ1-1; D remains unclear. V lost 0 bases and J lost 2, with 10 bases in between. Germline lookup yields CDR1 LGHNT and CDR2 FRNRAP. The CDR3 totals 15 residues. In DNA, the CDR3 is TGTGCTAGTGGTTTGGTACAAAGGAGTAACACTGAAGCTTTCTAT. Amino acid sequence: CASGLVQRSNTEAFY.

CDR3 DNA sequence: TGTGCCAGCAGTTACTCCCAAGGGGTTATGGGAGGCTACACCTTC. Amino acids: CASSYSQGVMGGYTF. The chain has TRBV6-5 and TRBJ1-2; D is possibly TRBD1 (5 bases). Germline V gene lookup returns CDR1 MNHEY and CDR2 SVGAGI. This CDR3 region has 15 residues. The V and J ends lost 0 bases and 8 bases respectively, with 16 bases between them.

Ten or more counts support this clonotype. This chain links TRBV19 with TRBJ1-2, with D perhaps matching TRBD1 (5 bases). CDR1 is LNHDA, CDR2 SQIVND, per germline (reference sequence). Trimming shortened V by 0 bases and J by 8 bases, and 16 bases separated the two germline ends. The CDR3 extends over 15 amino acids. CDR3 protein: CASSIDGGTGRGYTF. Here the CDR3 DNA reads TGTGCCAGTAGTATAGATGGTGGGACTGGAAGGGGCTACACCTTC.

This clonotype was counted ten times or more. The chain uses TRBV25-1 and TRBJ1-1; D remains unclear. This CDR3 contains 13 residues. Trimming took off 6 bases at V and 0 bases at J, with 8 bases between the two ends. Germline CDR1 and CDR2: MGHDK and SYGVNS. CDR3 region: CASSGFMNTEAFF. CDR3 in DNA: TGTGCCAGCAGCGGATTCATGAACACTGAAGCTTTCTTT.

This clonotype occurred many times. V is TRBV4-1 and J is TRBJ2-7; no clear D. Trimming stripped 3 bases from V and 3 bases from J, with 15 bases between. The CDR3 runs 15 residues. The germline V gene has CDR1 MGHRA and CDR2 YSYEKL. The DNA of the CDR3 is TGCGCCAGCAGCCATCCATCATCTGGGGTCTACGAGCAGTACTTC. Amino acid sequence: CASSHPSSGVYEQYF.

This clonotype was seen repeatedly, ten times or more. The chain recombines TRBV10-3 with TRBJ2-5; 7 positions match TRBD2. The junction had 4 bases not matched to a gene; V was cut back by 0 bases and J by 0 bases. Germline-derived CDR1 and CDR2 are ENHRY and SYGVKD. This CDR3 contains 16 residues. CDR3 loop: CAISESLGGNQETQYF. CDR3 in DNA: TGTGCCATCAGTGAGTCGCTGGGAGGGAACCAAGAGACCCAGTACTTC.

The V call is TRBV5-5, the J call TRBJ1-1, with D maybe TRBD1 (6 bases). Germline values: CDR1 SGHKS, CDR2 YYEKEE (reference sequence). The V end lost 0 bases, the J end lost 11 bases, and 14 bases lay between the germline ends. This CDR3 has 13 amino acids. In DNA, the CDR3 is TGTGCCAGCAGCTTGGAAGGGGGGCTCGCGGCTTTCTTT. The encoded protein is CASSLEGGLAAFF.

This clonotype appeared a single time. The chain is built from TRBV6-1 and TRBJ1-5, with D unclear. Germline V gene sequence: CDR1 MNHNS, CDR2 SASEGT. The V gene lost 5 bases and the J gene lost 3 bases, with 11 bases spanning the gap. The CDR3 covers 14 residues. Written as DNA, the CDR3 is TGTGCCAGCAGTCCGGCGGGATACAATCAGCCCCAGCATTTT. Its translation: CASSPAGYNQPQHF.

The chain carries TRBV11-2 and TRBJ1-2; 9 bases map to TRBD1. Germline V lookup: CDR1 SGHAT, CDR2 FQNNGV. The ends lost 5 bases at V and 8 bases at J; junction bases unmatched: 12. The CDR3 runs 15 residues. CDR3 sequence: CASSATGTGSLGYTF. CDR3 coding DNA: TGTGCCAGCAGCGCCACCGGGACAGGGAGTTTGGGCTACACCTTC.

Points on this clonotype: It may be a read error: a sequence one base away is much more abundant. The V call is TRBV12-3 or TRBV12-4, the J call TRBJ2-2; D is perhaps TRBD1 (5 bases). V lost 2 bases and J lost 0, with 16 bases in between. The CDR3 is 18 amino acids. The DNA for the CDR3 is TGTGCCAGCAGTTTAACCTGGGGCCATAAGACGAACACCGGGGAGCTGTTTTTT. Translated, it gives CASSLTWGHKTNTGELFF.

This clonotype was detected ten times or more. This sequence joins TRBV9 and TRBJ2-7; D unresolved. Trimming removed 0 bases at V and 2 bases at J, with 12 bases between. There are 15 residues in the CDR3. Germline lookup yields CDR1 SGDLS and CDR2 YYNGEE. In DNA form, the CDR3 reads TGTGCCAGCAGCGTAGATCTAAGGACCCCCTACGAGCAGTACTTC. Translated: CASSVDLRTPYEQYF.

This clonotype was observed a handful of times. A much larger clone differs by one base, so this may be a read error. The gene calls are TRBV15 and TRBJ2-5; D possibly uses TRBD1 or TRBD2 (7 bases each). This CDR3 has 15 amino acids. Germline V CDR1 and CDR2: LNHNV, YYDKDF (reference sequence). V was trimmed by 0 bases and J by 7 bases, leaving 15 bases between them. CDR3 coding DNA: TGTGCCACCAGCAGAGACAGGGGGGGTAAGGGGACCCAGTACTTC. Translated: CATSRDRGGKGTQYF.

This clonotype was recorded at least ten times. CDR3 residues: CASSDTLNTGELFF. CDR3 in DNA: TGCGCCAGCAGCGACACTTTGAACACCGGGGAGCTGTTTTTT. The V and J genes are TRBV5-1 and TRBJ2-2; D not resolved. CDR1 is SGHRS and CDR2 is YFSETQ in the germline V gene. CDR3 length: 14 residues. The V gene lost 4 bases and the J gene lost 1 base, with 8 bases spanning the gap.

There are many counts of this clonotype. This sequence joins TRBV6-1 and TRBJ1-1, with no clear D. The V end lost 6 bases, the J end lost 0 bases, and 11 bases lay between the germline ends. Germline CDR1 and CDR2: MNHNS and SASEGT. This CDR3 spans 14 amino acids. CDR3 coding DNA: TGTGCCAGCAGCTTCAGTACAATGAACACTGAAGCTTTCTTT. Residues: CASSFSTMNTEAFF.

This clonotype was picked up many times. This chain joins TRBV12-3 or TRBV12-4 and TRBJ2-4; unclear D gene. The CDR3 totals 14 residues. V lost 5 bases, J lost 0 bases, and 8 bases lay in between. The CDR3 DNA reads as TGTGCCAGCAGTATCTACGGAGCCAAAAACATTCAGTACTTC. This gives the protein CASSIYGAKNIQYF.

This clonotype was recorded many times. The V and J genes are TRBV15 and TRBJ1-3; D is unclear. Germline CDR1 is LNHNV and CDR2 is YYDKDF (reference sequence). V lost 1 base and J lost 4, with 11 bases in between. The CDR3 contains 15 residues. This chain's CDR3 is CATSRAKGSGNTIYF. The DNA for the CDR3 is TGTGCCACCAGCAGAGCCAAGGGTTCCGGAAACACCATATATTTT.

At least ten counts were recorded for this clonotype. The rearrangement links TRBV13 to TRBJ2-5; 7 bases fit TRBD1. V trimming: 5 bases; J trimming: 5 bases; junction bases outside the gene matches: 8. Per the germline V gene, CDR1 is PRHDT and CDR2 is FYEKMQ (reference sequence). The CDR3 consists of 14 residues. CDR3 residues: CASSRTDRRETQYF. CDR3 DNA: TGTGCCAGCAGCCGTACGGACAGGAGGGAGACCCAGTACTTC.

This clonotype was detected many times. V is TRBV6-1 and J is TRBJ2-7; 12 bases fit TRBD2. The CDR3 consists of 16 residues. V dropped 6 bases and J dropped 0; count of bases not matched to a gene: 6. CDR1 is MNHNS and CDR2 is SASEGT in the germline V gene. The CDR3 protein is CASSLTSGGDSYEQYF. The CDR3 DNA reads TGTGCCAGCAGCCTGACTAGCGGGGGCGACTCCTACGAGCAGTACTTC.

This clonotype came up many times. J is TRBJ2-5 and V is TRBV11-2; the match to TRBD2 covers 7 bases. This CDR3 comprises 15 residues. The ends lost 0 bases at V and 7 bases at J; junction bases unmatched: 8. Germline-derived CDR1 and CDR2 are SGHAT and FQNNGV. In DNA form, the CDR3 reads TGTGCCAGCAGCTTAGAAGGGCTAGCGGCGGGGACCCAGTACTTC. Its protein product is CASSLEGLAAGTQYF. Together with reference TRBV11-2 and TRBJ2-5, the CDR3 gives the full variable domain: EAGVAQSPRYKIIEKRQSVAFWCNPISGHATLYWYQQILGQGPKLLIQFQNNGVVDDSQLPKDRFSAERLKGVDSTLKIQPAKLEDSAVYLCASSLEGLAAGTQYFGPGTRLLVL.

Here the CDR3 reads CASSTRSGNTIYF. In nucleotides, the CDR3 is TGTGCCAGCAGCACCCGCTCTGGAAACACCATATATTTT. The chain joins TRBV12-3 or TRBV12-4 to TRBJ1-3; no clear D. The CDR3 length is 13 residues. Trimming removed 6 bases at V and 0 bases at J, with 6 bases between.

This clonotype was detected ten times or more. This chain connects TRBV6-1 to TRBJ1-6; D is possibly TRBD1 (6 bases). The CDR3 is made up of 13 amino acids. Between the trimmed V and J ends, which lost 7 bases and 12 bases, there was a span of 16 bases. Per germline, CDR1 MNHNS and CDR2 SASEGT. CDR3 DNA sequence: TGTGCCAGCATGGGCGGGACACGGGGACCCCTCCACTTT. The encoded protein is CASMGGTRGPLHF.